Shown below are 25 T cell receptor beta chains from a single sample sequenced in a study of blood T cell repertoires in COVID-19. Sequenced by immunoSEQ multiplex PCR; TCRdb stores in-frame clones only, minus some. The profile shows tens of thousands of clones, roughly 84% of them singletons. Input material: peripheral blood. Every receptor here comes from an elderly man with active or convalescent COVID-19.

The rearrangement joins TRBV2 to TRBJ1-2; D gene uncertain. This CDR3 is built from 13 residues. Trimming shortened V by 5 bases and J by 4 bases, and 11 bases separated the two germline ends. From germline, CDR1 is SNHLY and CDR2 FYNNEI. CDR3: CASSREALYGYTF. In nucleotides, the CDR3 is TGTGCCAGCAGTAGGGAGGCTCTCTATGGCTACACCTTC.

This clone has just one count. The V and J genes are TRBV6-5 and TRBJ2-7; D is undetermined. The germline V gene encodes CDR1 MNHEY and CDR2 SVGAGI. This CDR3 has 12 amino acids. The V end was cut by 2 bases, the J end by 4 bases, with 6 bases between. CDR3 amino acids: CASSYRRYEQYF. CDR3 bases: TGTGCCAGCAGTTACCGGAGATACGAGCAGTACTTC.

This clone came up once. This chain joins TRBV18 and TRBJ1-5; maybe TRBD1 (6 bases). The germline gives CDR1 KGHSH, CDR2 LQKENI. CDR3 length: 13 amino acids. Trimming removed 5 bases at V and 8 bases at J, with 13 bases between. CDR3 bases: TGTGCCAGCTCAATCAGGGGTGGAGAGCCCCAGCATTTT. Translated, it gives CASSIRGGEPQHF.

The V and J genes are TRBV19 and TRBJ2-3; 10 bases agree with TRBD1. CDR3 size: 14 residues. V shed 8 bases and J 4 bases; nucleotides not matched to a gene: 6. Per germline, CDR1 LNHDA and CDR2 SQIVND (reference sequence). CDR3 DNA sequence: TGTGCCAGTTCCCGGGACAGGGGCGCAGATACGCAGTATTTT. Translating it yields CASSRDRGADTQYF.

The chain joins TRBV5-4 to TRBJ1-4, with 8 positions matching TRBD1. The CDR3 is 14 amino acids. J was trimmed by 8 bases and V by 4 bases; bases with no gene match: 7. Germline assignment: CDR1 SGHNT and CDR2 YYREEE (reference sequence). CDR3 bases: TGTGCCAGCAGCCCGGGACAGGACGACGAAAAACTGTTTTTT. Translation: CASSPGQDDEKLFF.

The chain combines TRBV28 with TRBJ1-6, with D perhaps matching TRBD1 (5 bases). In germline, CDR1 is MDHEN, CDR2 SYDVKM. Between the trimmed V and J ends, which lost 5 bases and 7 bases, there was a span of 12 bases. This CDR3 spans 14 amino acids. The CDR3, as DNA: TGTGCCAGCAGTCTCAGGGTGTCAAATTCACCCCTCCACTTT. Translating gives CASSLRVSNSPLHF. Full variable domain (remainder filled in from reference TRBV28 and TRBJ1-6): DVKVTQSSRYLVKRTGEKVFLECVQDMDHENMFWYRQDPGLGLRLIYFSYDVKMKEKGDIPEGYSVSREKKERFSLILESASTNQTSMYLCASSLRVSNSPLHFGNGTRLTVT.

The gene calls are TRBV7-6 and TRBJ2-1; weak D call: TRBD1 (6 bases). The V and J ends lost 5 bases and 13 bases respectively, with 18 bases between them. This CDR3 comprises 13 residues. Germline values: CDR1 SGHVS, CDR2 FNYEAQ. For the CDR3, the DNA is TGTGCCAGCAGCGCACGTAACCGGGACACACAGTTCTTC. Amino acid sequence: CASSARNRDTQFF.

The chain is built from TRBV18 and TRBJ2-2; 7 bases agree with TRBD2. The CDR3 extends over 16 amino acids. V was clipped by 0 bases and J by 4 bases; unmatched bases: 5. Germline CDR1 and CDR2: KGHSH and LQKENI. The CDR3 DNA follows: TGTGCCAGCTCACCACCGTCAGGGAGGGGCACCGGGGAGCTGTTTTTT. As protein: CASSPPSGRGTGELFF.

The genes are TRBV6-1 and TRBJ2-7; TRBD1 might be the D (5 bases). The V gene lost 2 bases and the J gene lost 1 base, with 15 bases spanning the gap. The CDR3 sequence is 16 residues long. The V gene's germline CDR1 is MNHNS and CDR2 SASEGT. CDR3 in amino acids: CASSEPRQSRSYEQYF. CDR3 in DNA: TGTGCCAGCAGTGAACCTAGACAGAGTCGATCCTACGAGCAGTACTTC.

The chain is built from TRBV28 and TRBJ1-1, with D hard to call. V dropped 6 bases and J dropped 10 bases, with 15 bases sitting between them. The CDR3 runs 12 residues. The germline V gene encodes CDR1 MDHEN and CDR2 SYDVKM. The CDR3 DNA follows: TGTGCCAGCAGGGGTGTTGGGAGATTAGCTTTCTTT. Protein sequence: CASRGVGRLAFF.

CDR3 nucleotide sequence: TGTGCCAGCAGCGTTATCCAGGGTTCTAATGAGCAGTTCTTC. Translating it yields CASSVIQGSNEQFF. The J gene is TRBJ2-1, the V gene TRBV5-6, with TRBD1 as a possible D gene (5 bases). Germline CDR1 reads SGHDT; CDR2 reads YYEEEE. The CDR3 spans 14 residues. The V and J ends lost 4 bases and 7 bases respectively, with 15 bases between them.

CDR3 in DNA: TGCGCCAGCAGCTTGGGGACTAGCGGGGGTTCCGGGGAGCTGTTTTTT. Translating it yields CASSLGTSGGSGELFF. The J gene is TRBJ2-2, the V gene TRBV5-1; TRBD2 matches at 13 bases. Trimming cost V 0 bases and J 6 bases; bases outside gene matches: 2. Germline values: CDR1 SGHRS, CDR2 YFSETQ. This CDR3 contains 16 residues.

V is TRBV2 and J is TRBJ2-1; TRBD1 matches 7 bases. V gave up 1 base and J gave up 4 bases; unmatched junction bases: 4. From germline, CDR1 is SNHLY and CDR2 FYNNEI. The CDR3 is 15 residues long. Here the CDR3 reads CASSEEGANYNEQFF. The CDR3, as DNA: TGTGCCAGCAGTGAAGAGGGGGCGAATTACAATGAGCAGTTCTTC.

CDR3 coding DNA: TGTGCCATCGCGGCGTCTAGCACAGATACGCAGTATTTT. Translation gives CAIAASSTDTQYF. This chain uses TRBV10-3 with TRBJ2-3; D is undetermined. V was pared by 8 bases and J by 0 bases, with 9 bases between. Germline-derived CDR1 and CDR2 are ENHRY and SYGVKD. The CDR3 length is 13 residues.

The rearrangement links TRBV25-1 to TRBJ1-6, with a possible D match to TRBD1 (6 bases). V was cut by 5 bases and J by 7 bases, with 12 bases left in between. In germline, CDR1 is MGHDK, CDR2 SYGVNS. This CDR3 contains 14 residues. The CDR3 here is CASSLTGFNSPLHF. CDR3 DNA: TGTGCCAGCAGTCTTACAGGGTTCAATTCACCCCTCCACTTT.

The gene calls are TRBV27 and TRBJ1-3; tentatively, D is TRBD1 (6 bases). The V gene lost 8 bases and the J gene lost 0 bases, with 20 bases spanning the gap. The length of the CDR3 is 17 residues. Germline CDR1 MNHEY, CDR2 SMNVEV (reference sequence). The CDR3 spells CASVSYRVSPSGNTIYF. The CDR3 DNA sequence: TGTGCCAGCGTTAGCTACAGGGTTTCCCCCTCTGGAAACACCATATATTTT.

The CDR3 nucleotides are TGTGCCAGCAGTTTGGTTAGCGGGGTAACAGATACGCAGTATTTT. The encoded protein is CASSLVSGVTDTQYF. The V gene is TRBV27, the J gene TRBJ2-3; 8 bases are shared with TRBD2. J was trimmed by 3 bases and V by 3 bases; bases with no gene match: 5. CDR1 MNHEY and CDR2 SMNVEV come from the germline V gene (reference sequence). The CDR3 has 15 amino acids.

This chain connects TRBV4-1 to TRBJ1-1; 7 positions match TRBD1. The CDR3 has 15 amino acids. The V and J ends lost 0 bases and 5 bases, in that order; junction bases with no gene match: 6. Per the germline V gene, CDR1 is MGHRA and CDR2 is YSYEKL. The CDR3 DNA follows: TGCGCCAGCAGCCAAGATAGCAGGGGGGTGACTGAAGCTTTCTTT. Translated, it gives CASSQDSRGVTEAFF.

The chain links TRBV27 to TRBJ2-2; maybe TRBD2 (6 bases). Between the trimmed V and J ends, which lost 5 bases and 13 bases, there was a span of 23 bases. The CDR3 contains 15 residues. Germline loops: CDR1 MNHEY, CDR2 SMNVEV (reference sequence). The CDR3: CASSQRSGTALLLFF. The CDR3 DNA sequence: TGTGCCAGCAGTCAGCGTTCCGGGACTGCCCTTCTGCTGTTTTTT.

V is TRBV6-2 or TRBV6-3 and J is TRBJ2-5; possibly TRBD2 for D (6 bases). V lost 7 bases, J lost 3 bases, and 18 bases lay in between. Germline V gives CDR1 MNHEY, CDR2 SVGEGT. The CDR3 is 15 residues long. CDR3 nucleotide sequence: TGTGCCAGCACCCCAGGAGGGGCGTCGGAAGAGACCCAGTACTTC. This encodes CASTPGGASEETQYF.

The rearrangement joins TRBV29-1 to TRBJ1-1; no clear D. Germline loops: CDR1 SQVTM, CDR2 ANQGSEA. This CDR3 is 13 amino acids long. Trimming pared 4 bases from V and 3 bases from J, leaving 12 bases between. CDR3 loop: CSVALAEDTEAFF. DNA of the CDR3: TGCAGCGTTGCCCTCGCAGAGGACACTGAAGCTTTCTTT.

DNA for the CDR3: TGTGCCAGCAGCTTAGGTTCTCGGTACGATGGCTACACCTTC. This encodes CASSLGSRYDGYTF. V gene TRBV7-2 combines with J gene TRBJ1-2; D is uncertain. V lost 1 base and J 6 bases, leaving 12 bases between the germline ends. This CDR3 has 14 amino acids. Per germline, CDR1 SGHTA and CDR2 FQGNSA.

The V and J genes are TRBV18 and TRBJ2-5; D unresolved. The CDR3 is 15 amino acids. Germline CDR1 is KGHSH and CDR2 is LQKENI. V lost 0 bases and J 5 bases, leaving 13 bases between the germline ends. CDR3: CASSPPTEPRETQYF. Here the CDR3 DNA reads TGTGCCAGCTCACCACCTACAGAACCCAGGGAGACCCAGTACTTC.

This clone was counted only a few times. The rearrangement joins TRBV4-3 to TRBJ2-1; D gene ambiguous. The germline CDR1 and CDR2 sequences are LGHNA and YSLEER. Trimming took 0 bases from V and 9 from J, leaving 12 bases between them. This CDR3 is built from 14 residues. The CDR3 spells CASSQEIRSSEQFF. CDR3 bases: TGCGCCAGCAGCCAAGAAATTCGGTCATCTGAGCAGTTCTTC.

The chain has TRBV28 and TRBJ2-7; the D is unclear. This CDR3 contains 11 residues. Germline CDR1 MDHEN, CDR2 SYDVKM. The V end was cut by 5 bases, the J end by 2 bases, with 4 bases between. The chain's CDR3 is CASSVTYEQYF. Here the CDR3 DNA reads TGTGCCAGCAGTGTAACCTACGAGCAGTACTTC.